The 8 T cell receptor beta chains below were found in one sample sequenced in a study of T-cell reconstitution after alpha-beta-depleted transplantation in children. Library preparation (for TCRbeta) was performed with unique molecular identifiers. MiXCR, run by TCRdb on the PCR reads, gives a single entry per CDR3 protein. Of about 690,000 distinct CDR3 sequences listed, approximately 16% are singletons. The source was PBMCs from the stem cell graft donor, collected from the stem cell graft. Receptors originate from a human donor who donated a stem cell graft to a child with acute myeloid leukemia.

Many counts were recorded for this clonotype. The chain employs TRBV6-5 and TRBJ2-3; D gene ambiguous. Trimming took 0 bases from V and 4 from J, leaving 8 bases between them. In germline, CDR1 is MNHEY, CDR2 SVGAGI. This CDR3 contains 14 residues. The CDR3 bases are TGTGCCAGCAGTTACTCGATTGGCGCAGATACGCAGTATTTT. Protein sequence: CASSYSIGADTQYF.

This clonotype was seen more than once but under ten times. The chain links TRBV20-1 to TRBJ2-3, with D hard to call. Trimming removed 6 bases at V and 5 bases at J, with 12 bases between. The CDR3 is 12 amino acids. Germline assignment: CDR1 DFQATT and CDR2 SNEGSKA (reference sequence). The CDR3 sequence is CSAQVLEDTQYF. The CDR3 DNA sequence: TGCAGTGCCCAGGTTCTGGAAGATACGCAGTATTTT.

The chain employs TRBV4-3 and TRBJ2-1, with a weak D call TRBD2 (5 bases). Germline lookup yields CDR1 LGHNA and CDR2 YSLEER. The CDR3 is 16 residues long. The germline V and J ends were trimmed by 0 bases and 4 bases, with 13 bases remaining between them. CDR3 sequence reads: CASSQEPRRGYNEQFF. The CDR3 DNA reads as TGCGCCAGCAGCCAAGAGCCGCGGAGAGGGTACAATGAGCAGTTCTTC.

For this clonotype: A much larger clone is a single base away; this may be a read error. The V and J genes are TRBV20-1 and TRBJ2-1; possibly TRBD2 for D (5 bases). The length of the CDR3 is 15 residues. The germline CDR1 and CDR2 sequences are DFQATT and SNEGSKA (reference sequence). The V and J ends lost 6 bases and 7 bases respectively, with 22 bases between them. The CDR3 coding sequence is TGCAGTGCCCTACGGTGGACTGTTTGCGAGAATGAGCAGTTCTTC. It specifies CSALRWTVCENEQFF.

This clonotype was observed at least ten times. The chain links TRBV20-1 to TRBJ2-5; D possibly corresponds to TRBD2 (7 bases). The V end lost 2 bases, the J end lost 4 bases, and 11 bases lay between the germline ends. Per germline, CDR1 DFQATT and CDR2 SNEGSKA (reference sequence). The CDR3 runs to 13 residues. As DNA, the CDR3 is TGCAGTGCTAGACGGGGGGCTGTAGAGACCCAGTACTTC. Protein product: CSARRGAVETQYF.

This clonotype was seen only a few times. The chain carries TRBV5-1 and TRBJ2-1, with D perhaps given as TRBD1 or TRBD2 (6 bases each). The CDR3 is made up of 13 amino acids. Germline CDR1 and CDR2: SGHRS and YFSETQ. V was trimmed by 5 bases and J by 5 bases, leaving 11 bases between them. The CDR3 reads CASSYREDNEQFF. The CDR3 nucleotides read TGCGCCAGCAGTTACAGGGAGGACAATGAGCAGTTCTTC. Using reference TRBV5-1 and TRBJ2-1 for the parts outside the CDR3, the full variable domain is KAGVTQTPRYLIKTRGQQVTLSCSPISGHRSVSWYQQTPGQGLQFLFEYFSETQRNKGNFPGRFSGRQFSNSRSEMNVSTLELGDSALYLCASSYREDNEQFFGPGTRLTVL.

This clonotype has just a few counts. V is TRBV7-2 and J is TRBJ1-2; TRBD1 agrees at 9 bases. In germline, CDR1 is SGHTA, CDR2 FQGNSA. Germline trimming cut 1 base from V and 8 bases from J; bases unmatched to any gene: 8. The CDR3 covers 15 residues. CDR3 amino acids: CASSLDRGPSKGYTF. DNA of the CDR3: TGTGCCAGCAGCTTAGACAGGGGGCCGAGTAAGGGCTACACCTTC. The entire variable domain, with the rest obtained from reference TRBV7-2 and TRBJ1-2, is as follows: GAGVSQSPSNKVTEKGKDVELRCDPISGHTALYWYRQSLGQGLEFLIYFQGNSAPDKSGLPSDRFSAERTGGSVSTLTIQRTQQEDSAVYLCASSLDRGPSKGYTFGSGTRLTVV.

Note on this clonotype: A read error is possible here, since a much larger clone lies one base away. The J gene is TRBJ2-1, the V gene TRBV12-3 or TRBV12-4, with D possibly matching TRBD2 (6 bases). The CDR3 has 16 amino acids. V was cut by 1 base and J by 3 bases, with 13 bases left in between. This CDR3 reads CASSLGLASFYNEQFF. The DNA of the CDR3 is TGTGCCAGCAGTTTAGGGCTAGCGTCTTTCTACAATGAGCAGTTCTTC.